Sequencing of this T cell receptor beta chain was carried out in a study of OX40 agonist ivuxolimab in advanced cancers. Study summary: Ivuxolimab doses were 0.01, 0.1, 0.3, 1.5, 3 or 10 mg/kg every 2 weeks. The dose-escalation cohort was approximately 81% male, with a mean age of around 60 years, ranging about 20 to 79.

The protocol was immunoSEQ multiplex PCR, while the TCRdb copy is restricted to in-frame clones and leaves out a portion. This sample carries fewer than 25,000 clones, 65% to 70% of them seen once, and the ten largest clones take roughly 12%. Blood sampling took place at baseline, cycle 4 day 1, and cycle 7 day 1. The V end lost 1 base, the J end lost 0 bases, and 5 bases lay between the germline ends. Germline V gene sequence: CDR1 SGHTA, CDR2 FQGNSA. The CDR3 is 14 amino acids. Notes on the study in general: Some nonresponders likewise displayed low normalized T-cell clonal expansion.

Comment on this clone: The target antigen is unknown.

This sequence was found in an adult with an advanced solid tumor such as melanoma, head and neck, liver or kidney cancer. The rearrangement links TRBV7-2 to TRBJ2-3; D is ambiguous. The starting material was CD4+ or CD8+ T cells sorted from blood, obtained in a trial of the OX40 agonist ivuxolimab. The CDR3 loop is CASSLDGSTDTQYF. In DNA, the CDR3 is TGTGCCAGCAGCTTAGACGGTAGCACAGATACGCAGTATTTT.